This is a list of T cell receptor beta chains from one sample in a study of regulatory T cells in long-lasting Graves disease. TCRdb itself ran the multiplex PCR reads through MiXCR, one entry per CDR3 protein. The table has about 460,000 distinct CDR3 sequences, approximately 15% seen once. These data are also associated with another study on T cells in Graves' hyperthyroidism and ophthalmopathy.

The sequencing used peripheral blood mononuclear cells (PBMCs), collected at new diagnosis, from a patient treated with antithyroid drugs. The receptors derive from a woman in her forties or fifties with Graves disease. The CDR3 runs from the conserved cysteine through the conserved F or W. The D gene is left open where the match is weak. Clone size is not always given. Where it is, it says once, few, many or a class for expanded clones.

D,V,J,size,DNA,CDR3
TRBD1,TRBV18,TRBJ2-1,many,TGTGCCAGCTCAAGACGACAGGGGGCGCGGAATGAGCAGTTCTTC,CASSRRQGARNEQFF
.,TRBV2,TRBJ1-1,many,TGTGCCAGCCGCGAGAGAGGTATTCGAGGGACTGAAGCTTTCTTT,CASRERGIRGTEAFF
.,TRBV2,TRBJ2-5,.,TGTGCCAGCAGTGGACAGACGGAGACCCAGTACTTC,CASSGQTETQYF
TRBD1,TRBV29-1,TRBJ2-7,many,TGCAGCGTTGAAAGCCAGGGGGACTACGAGCAGTACTTC,CSVESQGDYEQYF
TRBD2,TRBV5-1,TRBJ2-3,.,TGCGCCAGCAGCTTGATCGGGAGGGCCGGGGATACGCAGTATTTT,CASSLIGRAGDTQYF
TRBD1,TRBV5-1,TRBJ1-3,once,TGCGCCAGCAGCACGGACAGGGAGATTGGAAACACCATATATTTT,CASSTDREIGNTIYF
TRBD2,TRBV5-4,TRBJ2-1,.,TGTGCCAGCAGCTCGGGACTAGCGGAGGCTGAGCAGTTCTTC,CASSSGLAEAEQFF
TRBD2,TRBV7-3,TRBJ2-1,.,TGTGCCAGCAGCTTTGGGACTAGCGGTTGGGATGAGCAGTTCTTC,CASSFGTSGWDEQFF
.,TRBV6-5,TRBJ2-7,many,TGTGCCAGCAGTTACGTCCTTGCGTTGGCCTCCTACGAGCAGTACTTC,CASSYVLALASYEQYF
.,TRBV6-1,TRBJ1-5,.,TGTGCCAGCACCCTCCGACAGGTTGAAAATCAGCCCCAGCATTTT,CASTLRQVENQPQHF
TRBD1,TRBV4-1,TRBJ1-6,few,TGCGCCAGCAGCCAAATGGGACAGGGAAACTCACCCCTCCACTTT,CASSQMGQGNSPLHF
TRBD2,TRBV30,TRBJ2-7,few,TGTGCCTGGAGTGTAGCCTCTAGCGGGGGGTCCTACGAGCAGTACTTC,CAWSVASSGGSYEQYF
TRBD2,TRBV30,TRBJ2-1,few,TGTGCCTGGAGTTCGGCCTCTAGCGGGGACAATGAGCAGTTCTTC,CAWSSASSGDNEQFF
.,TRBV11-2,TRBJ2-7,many,TGTGCCAGCAGCCGACCGTCGGGCAGCTCCTACGAGCAGTACTTC,CASSRPSGSSYEQYF
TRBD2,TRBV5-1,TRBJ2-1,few,TGCGCCAGCAGCTTTCAAACCGGGACTAGCGGGCTTTATGAGCAGTTCTTC,CASSFQTGTSGLYEQFF
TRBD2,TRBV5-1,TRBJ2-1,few,TGCGCCAGCAGCAACCCCCTGGGACTAGCGGGAGGGGGTAATGAGCAGTTCTTC,CASSNPLGLAGGGNEQFF
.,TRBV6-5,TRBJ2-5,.,TGTGCCAGCAGTTACTCGATTCTCGGGGAGACCCAGTACTTC,CASSYSILGETQYF
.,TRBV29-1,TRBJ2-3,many,TGCAGCGTTGACCAGGGATTGCGAGATACGCAGTATTTT,CSVDQGLRDTQYF
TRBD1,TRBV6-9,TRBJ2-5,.,TGTGCCAGCAGTTACTCTTCTGGGACAAAGACAGGGTTAGGAGTAGAGACCCAGTACTTC,CASSYSSGTKTGLGVETQYF
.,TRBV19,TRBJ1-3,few,TGTGCCAGTAGTAGGGGTGAATCTGGAAACACCATATATTTT,CASSRGESGNTIYF
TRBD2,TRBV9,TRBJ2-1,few,TGTGCCAGCAGCCACAGCGGGGCAGGAAATGAGCAGTTCTTC,CASSHSGAGNEQFF
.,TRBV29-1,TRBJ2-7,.,TGCAGCGCCGGCCGCTCGGCGGGGTCCGACGAGCAGTACTTC,CSAGRSAGSDEQYF
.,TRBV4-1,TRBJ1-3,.,TGCGCCAGCAGCCATCAAATTACCCCTGGAAACACCATATATTTT,CASSHQITPGNTIYF
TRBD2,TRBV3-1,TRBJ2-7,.,TGTGCCAGCAGCCAAGATCAACTAGTGGGAGGGCCTACCTACGAGCAGTACTTC,CASSQDQLVGGPTYEQYF
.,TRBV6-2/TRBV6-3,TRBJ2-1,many,TGTGCCAGCAGTTACTCTACGGTCAATGAGCAGTTCTTC,CASSYSTVNEQFF
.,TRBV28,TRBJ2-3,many,TGTGCCAGCAAAATAGGACAGATCACAGATACGCAGTATTTT,CASKIGQITDTQYF
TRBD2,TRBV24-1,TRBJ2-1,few,TGTGCCACCAGTGATCCCGGGAGGTATGAGCAGTTCTTC,CATSDPGRYEQFF
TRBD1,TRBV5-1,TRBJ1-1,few,TGCGCCAGCAGCCCGGACAGGGGGCGCGGTACTGAAGCTTTCTTT,CASSPDRGRGTEAFF
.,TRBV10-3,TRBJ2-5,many,TGTGCCATCAGTGTAGCTCCCCCGCCCCGGGGGACCCAGTACTTC,CAISVAPPPRGTQYF
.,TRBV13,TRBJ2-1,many,TGTGCCAGCACCCTCGACAGGGACTCATACAATGAGCAGTTCTTC,CASTLDRDSYNEQFF
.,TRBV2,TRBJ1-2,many,TGTGCCAGCAGTAGCCGTCGGTCGAACTATGGCTACACCTTC,CASSSRRSNYGYTF
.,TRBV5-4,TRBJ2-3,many,TGTGCCAGCAGCTTGGGTTCTGGGGCCACAGATACGCAGTATTTT,CASSLGSGATDTQYF
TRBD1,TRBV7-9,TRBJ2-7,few,TGTGCCAGCAGCTCATCCGGGGGACAGGCACGCTACGAGCAGTACTTC,CASSSSGGQARYEQYF
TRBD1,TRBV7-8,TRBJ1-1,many,TGTGCCAGCAGCTTCGGGACAGTTAAAGCTTTCTTT,CASSFGTVKAFF
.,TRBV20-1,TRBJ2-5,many,TGCAGTGCTAGAGATTCGGAGGGCAGAGAGACCCAGTACTTC,CSARDSEGRETQYF
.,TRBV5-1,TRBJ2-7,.,TGCGCCAGCAGCGCGGCCGAGGACAGCTTCGGCGAGCAGTACTTC,CASSAAEDSFGEQYF
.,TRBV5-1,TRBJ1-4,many,TGCGCCAGCAGCTTTGGAGGGACCGCAAATGAAAAACTGTTTTTT,CASSFGGTANEKLFF
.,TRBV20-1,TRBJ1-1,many,TGCAGTGCGTTATGGAACACTGAAGCTTTCTTT,CSALWNTEAFF
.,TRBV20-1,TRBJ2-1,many,TGCAGTGCTTACGACCCACGGGGCTACAATGAGCAGTTCTTC,CSAYDPRGYNEQFF
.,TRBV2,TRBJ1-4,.,TGTGCCAGCGGTCGTTTTGCTAATGAAAAACTGTTTTTT,CASGRFANEKLFF
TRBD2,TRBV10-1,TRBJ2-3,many,TGCGCCAGCAGTGAGGTAGCGGGAGACGCGCAGTATTTT,CASSEVAGDAQYF
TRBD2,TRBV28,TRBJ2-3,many,TGTGCCAGCAGGTGGACTAGCGGGTTTGATACGCAGTATTTT,CASRWTSGFDTQYF
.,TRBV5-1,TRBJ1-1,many,TGCGCCAGCAGCTTGGAACTTGGGGGGAACACTGAAGCTTTCTTT,CASSLELGGNTEAFF
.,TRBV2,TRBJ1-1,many,TGTGCCAGCAGGTACAGGAACACTGAAGCTTTCTTT,CASRYRNTEAFF
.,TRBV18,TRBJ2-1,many,TGTGCCAGCTCACCAACGGACTCCAACTACAATGAGCAGTTCTTC,CASSPTDSNYNEQFF
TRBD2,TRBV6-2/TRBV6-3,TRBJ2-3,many,TGTGCCAGCAGTTACTCGAGAGCGGGGCTCACAGATACGCAGTATTTT,CASSYSRAGLTDTQYF
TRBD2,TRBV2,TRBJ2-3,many,TGTGCCAGCAAGCGGGACCCCACAGATACGCAGTATTTT,CASKRDPTDTQYF